This T cell receptor (beta chain) was documented in a study of T cell changes during pregnancy in multiple sclerosis (dated by TCRdb to 2018 to 2020). Regarding the research as a whole: In women with multiple sclerosis, the researchers looked at how the T cell repertoire shifted as pregnancy progressed.

As for this clone: The specificity of this receptor is unknown. No much larger clone is present one base from it, and per-base qualities are unavailable.

The germline ends are 12 bases apart after V is trimmed by 4 bases and J by 2 bases. From its cysteine to its phenylalanine, the CDR3 spans 14 amino acids. CDR3 DNA only is kept here, 42 bases in frame from base 1. As encoded in the germline V gene, CDR1 is SGHDT while CDR2 is YYEEEE. Libraries were made using the immunoSEQ multiplex PCR assay. TCRdb re-hosts the immuneACCESS table, in-frame sequences only. Its copies lack some clones; in the studies checked, an unresolved V gene accounts for under half of them, and the cause for the rest is not known. This sample has about 33,000 clones in its table, and roughly nine tenths of those were observed once. The top ten clonotypes cover around 2.8% of the sample.

The sequence derives from a female donor in good health, enrolled as a control in a pregnancy study. This specimen was CD4+ T cells from peripheral blood mononuclear cells, taken in the third trimester of pregnancy. The rearranged chain carries TRBV5-6 and TRBJ2-5; TRBD2 is possibly the D segment (6 matching bases). The CDR3 reads CASSPYAGQETQYF. The nucleotides are TGTGCCAGCAGCCCCTATGCGGGGCAAGAGACCCAGTACTTC.